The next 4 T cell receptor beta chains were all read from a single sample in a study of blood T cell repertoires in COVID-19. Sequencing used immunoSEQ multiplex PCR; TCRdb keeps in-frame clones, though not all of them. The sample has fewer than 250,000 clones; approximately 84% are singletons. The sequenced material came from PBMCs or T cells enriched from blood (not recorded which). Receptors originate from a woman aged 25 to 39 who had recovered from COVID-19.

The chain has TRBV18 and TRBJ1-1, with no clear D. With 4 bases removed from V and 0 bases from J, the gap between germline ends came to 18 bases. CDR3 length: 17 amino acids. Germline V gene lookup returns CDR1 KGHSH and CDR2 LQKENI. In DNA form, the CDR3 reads TGTGCCAGCTCACAAACCGTATCGACATCCATGAACACTGAAGCTTTCTTT. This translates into CASSQTVSTSMNTEAFF.

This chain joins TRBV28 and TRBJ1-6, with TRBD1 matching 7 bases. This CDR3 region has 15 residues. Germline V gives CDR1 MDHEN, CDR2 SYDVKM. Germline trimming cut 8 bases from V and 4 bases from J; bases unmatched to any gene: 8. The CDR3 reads CASGTAALYNSPLHF. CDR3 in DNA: TGTGCCAGCGGGACAGCCGCCCTTTATAATTCACCCCTCCACTTT. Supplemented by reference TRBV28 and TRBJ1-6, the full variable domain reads DVKVTQSSRYLVKRTGEKVFLECVQDMDHENMFWYRQDPGLGLRLIYFSYDVKMKEKGDIPEGYSVSREKKERFSLILESASTNQTSMYLCASGTAALYNSPLHFGNGTRLTVT.

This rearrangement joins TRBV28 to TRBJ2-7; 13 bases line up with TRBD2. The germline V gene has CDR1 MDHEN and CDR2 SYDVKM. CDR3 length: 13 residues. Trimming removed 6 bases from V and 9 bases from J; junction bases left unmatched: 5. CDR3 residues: CASRGGTSGMQYF. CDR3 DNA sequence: TGTGCCAGCAGGGGGGGGACTAGCGGGATGCAGTACTTC.

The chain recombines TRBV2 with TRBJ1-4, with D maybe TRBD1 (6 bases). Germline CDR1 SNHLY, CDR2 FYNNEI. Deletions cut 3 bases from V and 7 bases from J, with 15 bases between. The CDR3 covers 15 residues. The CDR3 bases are TGTGCCAGCAGTGAGACCAGCAGGGGCGGTGAAAAACTGTTTTTT. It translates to CASSETSRGGEKLFF. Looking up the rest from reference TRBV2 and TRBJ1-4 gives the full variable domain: EPEVTQTPSHQVTQMGQEVILRCVPISNHLYFYWYRQILGQKVEFLVSFYNNEISEKSEIFDDQFSVERPDGSNFTLKIRSTKLEDSAMYFCASSETSRGGEKLFFGSGTQLSVL.